The subject of this entry is one TCR beta chain. Method: immunoSEQ multiplex PCR; TCRdb's copy keeps in-frame clones and lacks some. This sample yields 1.5 million to 2.5 million clones, of which around 96% are seen a single time; around 1.2% belongs to the top ten. These data are taken from a study of shared clonotypes between healthy human individuals. This CDR3 contains 13 residues. Germline values: CDR1 SNHLY, CDR2 FYNNEI. The J segment lost 4 bases and the V segment lost 7 bases, leaving 7 bases of the junction unmatched. Selected positively for CCR7 and CD45RO-negative, naive CD8 cells excluded terminally differentiated effector memory CD45RA+ cells.

This rearrangement joins TRBV2 to TRBJ2-7, with 7 bases identical to TRBD2. This receptor was taken from a man between 18 and 35 years old in good health. Sequencing input: naive CD8+ T cells sorted from blood. The CDR3 sequence is CASNLGGVYEQYF. CDR3 nucleotides: TGTGCCAGCAATCTTGGGGGGGTATACGAGCAGTACTTC.